This section outlines one T cell receptor (beta chain) sequence together with its context. The antigen is unknown. This PCR relied on a set of 60 Vbeta primers and 13 Jbeta primers. Clones were sequenced by immunoSEQ multiplex PCR, and TCRdb holds only the in-frame ones, with some missing. The table includes around 140,000 clones, roughly four fifths detected once. The source of the sample is a study of cytomegalovirus exposure and HLA in healthy donors. Study-level findings and limits: A later analysis found common viral pathogens apparently linked to several of the most significant clusters. The classifier, whose performance was assessed in both the original and validation cohorts, reportedly diagnosed cytomegalovirus status with high specificity and sensitivity. The analysis excluded some indistinguishable V segments, including TRBV6-2 and TRBV6-3. A few chains tied to CMV proved CMV antigen-specific in vitro.

The V end lost 0 bases, the J end lost 0 bases, and 12 bases lay between the germline ends. This CDR3 has 17 residues. Germline V gene data show CDR1 as MNHEY and CDR2 as SMNVEV (reference sequence). V usage is TRBV27 and J usage is TRBJ2-1; no clear D gene. Sequencing was carried out using PBMCs. The source is a female donor in good health and CMV-seropositive. The CDR3 loop reads CASSLSGTQYSYNEQFF. The CDR3 DNA sequence: TGTGCCAGCAGTTTATCGGGTACACAGTACTCCTACAATGAGCAGTTCTTC.